This TCR beta chain was retrieved from a study of cytomegalovirus exposure and HLA in healthy donors. The study's findings and limits: Association of a missense DCLRE1C variant with TCR beta V- and J-gene trimming was reported in a later analysis.

V trimming: 1 base; J trimming: 4 bases; junction bases outside the gene matches: 6. The CDR3 spans 15 residues. Germline V gene lookup returns CDR1 SEHNR and CDR2 FQNEAQ (reference sequence). Vbeta (60) and Jbeta (13) primers were used in the PCR. TCRdb's table, derived via immunoSEQ multiplex PCR, lists solely in-frame clones and lacks some. The profile covers hundreds of thousands of clones, with about 89% appearing a single time and around 1% taken by the ten largest. A remark on this clone: Its cognate antigen is unknown.

At the time of sampling, donors were nominally healthy, though unrecorded immune exposures were likely. Specimen: PBMCs. The sequence derives from a woman under 30 in good health and CMV-seronegative. The V call is TRBV7-9, the J call TRBJ1-2, with 7 bases that match TRBD1. This CDR3 is CASSLGQGSFYGYTF. The CDR3 DNA reads TGTGCCAGCAGCTTAGGACAGGGCTCATTCTATGGCTACACCTTC. Based on the CDR3 plus reference TRBV7-9 and TRBJ1-2, the full variable domain is DTGVSQNPRHKITKRGQNVTFRCDPISEHNRLYWYRQTLGQGPEFLTYFQNEAQLEKSRLLSDRFSAERPKGSFSTLEIQRTEQGDSAMYLCASSLGQGSFYGYTFGSGTRLTVV.